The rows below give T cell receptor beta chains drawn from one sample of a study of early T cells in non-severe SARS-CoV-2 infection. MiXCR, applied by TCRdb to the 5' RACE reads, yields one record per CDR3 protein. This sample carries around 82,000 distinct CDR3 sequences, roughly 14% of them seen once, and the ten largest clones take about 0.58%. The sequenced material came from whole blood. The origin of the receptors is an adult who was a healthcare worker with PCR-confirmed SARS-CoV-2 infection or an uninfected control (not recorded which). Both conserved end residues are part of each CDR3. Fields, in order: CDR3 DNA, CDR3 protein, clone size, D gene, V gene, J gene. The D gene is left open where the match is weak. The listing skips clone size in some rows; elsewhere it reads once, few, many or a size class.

TGTGCCATCAGTGAGGGAGATCAGACTCAGCCCCAGCATTTT	CAISEGDQTQPQHF	NA	NA	TRBV10-3	TRBJ1-5
TGTGCCAGCAGACAAATAGCGGGGGGTAGTGGTACGCAGTATTTT	CASRQIAGGSGTQYF	few	TRBD2	TRBV9	TRBJ2-3
TGCGCCAGCAGCTCACAGGGAGCCGGATACAATGAGCAGTTCTTC	CASSSQGAGYNEQFF	once	NA	TRBV5-1	TRBJ2-1
TGCAGCGTCGAGGCAGGGAACTATGGCTACACCTTC	CSVEAGNYGYTF	once	NA	TRBV29-1	TRBJ1-2
TGTGCCACCAGCAGAGGACGGGACAGGGGGCGTTATGGCTACACCTTC	CATSRGRDRGRYGYTF	NA	TRBD1	TRBV15	TRBJ1-2
TGTGCCAGCAAACAAATAGCGGGGGGGCTTGCAGATACGCAGTATTTT	CASKQIAGGLADTQYF	few	TRBD2	TRBV6-5	TRBJ2-3
TGTGCCAGCAGCCCAATGACAGGAACCATGAACACTGAAGCTTTCTTT	CASSPMTGTMNTEAFF	NA	NA	TRBV5-4	TRBJ1-1
TGTGCCAGCAGCGTAGCACCCCAGCTAGCGGGGGGGACCCAGTACTTC	CASSVAPQLAGGTQYF	many	TRBD2	TRBV9	TRBJ2-5
TGCCCCAGCAGAGGACTAGAACACACCGGGGAGCTGTTTTTT	CPSRGLEHTGELFF	few	TRBD2	TRBV5-1	TRBJ2-2
TGCAGCGTTGCAGGGGGCGAGGTCGGGGAGCTGTTTTTT	CSVAGGEVGELFF	NA	TRBD1	TRBV29-1	TRBJ2-2
TGCAGTGCTAGAGATCAAGGGGGGCCAAGCGGGGAGCTGTTTTTT	CSARDQGGPSGELFF	many	NA	TRBV20-1	TRBJ2-2
TGTGCCAGCAGCGTAGAAGGGGATGAAAAACTGTTTTTT	CASSVEGDEKLFF	NA	NA	TRBV9	TRBJ1-4
TGTGCCAGCAGTGAAGGCTGGACTAGTTTCCCTCCGGAGGTGCAGTTCTTC	CASSEGWTSFPPEVQFF	NA	TRBD2	TRBV6-1	TRBJ2-1
TGTGCCAGCAGCGATCCCCACGAAGCTTTCTTT	CASSDPHEAFF	few	NA	TRBV9	TRBJ1-1
TGTGCCAGCAATGGGGGGCCAGGGACCCAGTACTTC	CASNGGPGTQYF	NA	NA	TRBV3-1	TRBJ2-5
TGTGCCAGCAGTCAGGGGGCCGGAGAGGAAAAACTGTTTTTT	CASSQGAGEEKLFF	few	TRBD1	TRBV3-1	TRBJ1-4
TGCGCCAGCAGCCCGACAGGGGGACGCGCCAAAAACATTCAGTACTTC	CASSPTGGRAKNIQYF	NA	TRBD1	TRBV4-1	TRBJ2-4
TGTGCCAGCAGCCAAGGGTGGACAGGGGAGTCGAAGACCCAGTACTTC	CASSQGWTGESKTQYF	NA	TRBD1	TRBV3-1	TRBJ2-5
TGCGCCAGCAGCCAAGATGGGGCGCCCGTGGGGACCCAGTACTTC	CASSQDGAPVGTQYF	NA	NA	TRBV4-1	TRBJ2-5
TGCAGTGCTAGAGAGCCGGGACACCTGAATTCACCCCTCCACTTT	CSAREPGHLNSPLHF	NA	NA	TRBV20-1	TRBJ1-6
TGTGCCAGCAGTGAAGACGTAGTAGCCAAAAACATTCAGTACTTC	CASSEDVVAKNIQYF	NA	NA	TRBV2	TRBJ2-4
TGTGCCAGCAGTTACTCGGGCACTACCTCCTACAATGAGCAGTTCTTC	CASSYSGTTSYNEQFF	many	NA	TRBV6-5	TRBJ2-1
TGCGCCAGCAGCTTGGCGGACAGTGGAGGCTCTGAAGCTTTCTTT	CASSLADSGGSEAFF	few	NA	TRBV5-1	TRBJ1-1
TGTGCTACGGCGTTAACCGGGACAGGGGGTAATGAGCAGTTCTTC	CATALTGTGGNEQFF	NA	TRBD1	TRBV12-5	TRBJ2-1
TGTGCCAGCAGCTTAGGGAACAGGGCATGGGGGGGAGAGACCCAGTACTTC	CASSLGNRAWGGETQYF	few	NA	TRBV11-2	TRBJ2-5
TGTGCCAGCAGCAGGGGAGGGACCAAGAACACTGAAGCTTTCTTT	CASSRGGTKNTEAFF	NA	NA	TRBV5-4	TRBJ1-1
TGTGCCAGCAGTTACTCGATGGACAGACCCACAGATACGCAGTATTTT	CASSYSMDRPTDTQYF	few	NA	TRBV6-2/TRBV6-3	TRBJ2-3
TGTGCCAGCAGCCCGAGCAGGAGTATCACAGATACGCAGTATTTT	CASSPSRSITDTQYF	few	NA	TRBV11-2	TRBJ2-3
TGTGCCAGCAGCCAATTTAAGAACACCGGGGAGCTGTTTTTT	CASSQFKNTGELFF	NA	NA	TRBV3-1	TRBJ2-2
TGTGCCAGCAGCCAAACGGGACAATCAAACACTGAAGCTTTCTTT	CASSQTGQSNTEAFF	many	NA	TRBV3-1	TRBJ1-1
TGTGCCAGCAGCTTAACCCTCCCGGGACTAGCGGGGATGTACAATGAGCAGTTCTTC	CASSLTLPGLAGMYNEQFF	many	TRBD2	TRBV7-8	TRBJ2-1
TGTGCCAGCAGCTTGAGTCTAGCGGGGGCCGGGGAGCTGTTTTTT	CASSLSLAGAGELFF	many	TRBD2	TRBV5-5	TRBJ2-2
TGTGCCACCAGTGATTTTGGCGGGGGGGCCCACAATGAGCAGTTCTTC	CATSDFGGGAHNEQFF	few	TRBD2	TRBV24-1	TRBJ2-1